This T cell receptor (beta chain) was retrieved from a study of T cell responses to AZD1222 COVID-19 vaccine. Study context: Analysis merged second doses at about 4 or about 12 weeks. Findings and limits, study-wide: Donors were mostly white British, more females; clonal diversity possibly underestimated. Reportedly, nearly half the spike-specific TCRs target unmutated variant regions. Repertoires were obtained solely post-peak T cell response.

Profiling relied on immunoSEQ multiplex PCR, and the TCRdb table lists in-frame clones only, not all of them. The sample contains under 95,000 clones, around nine tenths of which appear only once. About this clone itself: Its target is not known.

Here the sequenced sample was peripheral blood, taken on day 0 of AZD1222 vaccination. The receptor comes from an adult in good health.

The CDR3 sequence is CAISESTWEADTQYF. CDR3 sequence (DNA): TGTGCCATCAGTGAGTCGACATGGGAGGCAGATACGCAGTATTTT. The J gene is TRBJ2-3, the V gene TRBV10-3; possible D gene TRBD2, 6 bases. Germline CDR1 reads ENHRY; CDR2 reads SYGVKD. Trimming stripped 0 bases from V and 4 bases from J, with 11 bases between. The CDR3 has 15 residues.